Below, 26 T cell receptor beta chains from the same sample are listed, as sequenced in a study of cytomegalovirus exposure and HLA in healthy donors. Repertoires were generated with immunoSEQ multiplex PCR, while TCRdb's copy carries only in-frame clones and drops some. This table holds about 250,000 clones, more than 75% found once. Sequenced material: PBMCs. The receptors stem from a man between 18 and 29 years old in good health and CMV-seronegative.

The chain recombines TRBV9 with TRBJ2-7; no reliable D call. In germline, CDR1 is SGDLS, CDR2 YYNGEE. V lost 0 bases to trimming and J lost 5 bases, with 3 bases between them. The CDR3 is 11 residues long. CDR3 amino acids: CASSVGDEQYF. CDR3 coding DNA: TGTGCCAGCAGCGTAGGCGACGAGCAGTACTTC.

This chain links TRBV11-2 with TRBJ2-1, with 8 bases matching TRBD1. Germline CDR1 is SGHAT and CDR2 is FQNNGV. Unmatched junction bases numbered 3, after V lost 4 bases and J lost 4 bases. The CDR3 runs 14 residues. CDR3 protein: CASSYWTGYNEQFF. The CDR3, as DNA: TGTGCCAGCAGCTACTGGACAGGGTACAATGAGCAGTTCTTC.

This chain uses TRBV7-9 with TRBJ2-7, with 7 bases matching TRBD1. Germline V lookup: CDR1 SEHNR, CDR2 FQNEAQ (reference sequence). With V trimmed by 6 bases and J by 3 bases, 11 bases remained unmatched. The CDR3 has 15 residues. The CDR3 here is CASSRQGFRVYEQYF. CDR3 nucleotide sequence: TGTGCCAGCAGTCGACAGGGATTTAGGGTCTACGAGCAGTACTTC.

The V call is TRBV7-2, the J call TRBJ2-7; TRBD1 matches 7 bases. The V gene's germline CDR1 is SGHTA and CDR2 FQGNSA. This CDR3 has 11 amino acids. The junction had 6 bases not matched to a gene; V was cut back by 5 bases and J by 11 bases. The CDR3 loop reads CASSAKTGKYF. The CDR3 region has the DNA TGTGCCAGCAGCGCTAAGACAGGGAAGTACTTC.

This chain links TRBV6-6 with TRBJ2-7; a possible D gene is TRBD1 (6 bases). The V end lost 2 bases, the J end lost 3 bases, and 14 bases lay between the germline ends. Germline V CDR1 and CDR2: MNHNY, SVGAGI (reference sequence). CDR3 length: 15 amino acids. CDR3 in DNA: TGTGCCAGCAGTTACGGACAGCTAACTTACTACGAGCAGTACTTC. It yields the protein CASSYGQLTYYEQYF.

V and J are TRBV6-1 and TRBJ2-2, with TRBD1 as a possible D gene (6 bases). V lost 7 bases, J lost 6 bases, and 15 bases lay in between. The CDR3 is 14 amino acids. Germline CDR1 MNHNS, CDR2 SASEGT. CDR3 amino acids: CASTRDISPGELFF. The CDR3 bases are TGTGCCAGCACTAGGGACATCAGCCCCGGGGAGCTGTTTTTT.

The V and J genes are TRBV27 and TRBJ2-7; TRBD2 is a possible D gene (5 bases). Trimming removed 5 bases from V and 7 bases from J, with 21 bases in between. Germline V gene sequence: CDR1 MNHEY, CDR2 SMNVEV (reference sequence). This CDR3 spans 15 amino acids. CDR3 bases: TGTGCCAGCAGTACCTGGAACAGAGCCTCGGGAGAGCAGTACTTC. It is translated as CASSTWNRASGEQYF.

This clone has just one count. The chain uses TRBV4-2 and TRBJ2-7, with 7 bases fitting TRBD2. J lost 2 bases, V lost 3 bases, and 10 bases had no gene match. Germline CDR1 is LGHNA and CDR2 is YNFKEQ. The CDR3 extends over 16 amino acids. The DNA for the CDR3 is TGTGCCAGCAGCCAGGAGCGGGGAATGTCAGCCTACGAGCAGTACTTC. As protein: CASSQERGMSAYEQYF.

This rearrangement joins TRBV5-4 to TRBJ2-1, with a possible D match to TRBD2 (7 bases). Germline lookup yields CDR1 SGHNT and CDR2 YYREEE (reference sequence). Trimming cost V 6 bases and J 8 bases, with 21 bases left between them. The CDR3 contains 15 residues. The CDR3 coding sequence is TGTGCCAGCATCAGAGGGGGGGCCCGTTCACATGAGCAGTTCTTC. Translating gives CASIRGGARSHEQFF.

The chain uses TRBV4-3 and TRBJ1-2; 7 bases match TRBD1. The CDR3 is made up of 16 amino acids. Germline-derived CDR1 and CDR2 are LGHNA and YSLEER. Losses at the gene ends were 0 bases for V and 1 base for J; bases not matched to a gene: 5. The CDR3 DNA reads TGCGCCAGCAGCCAAGATCCAGGGGGTTTTAACTATGGCTACACCTTC. Translation gives CASSQDPGGFNYGYTF.

This clone has just a few counts. V and J are TRBV7-9 and TRBJ2-1; 9 bases match TRBD1. The J segment lost 7 bases and the V segment lost 2 bases, leaving 9 bases of the junction unmatched. The CDR3 loop spans 16 amino acids. Germline V gene lookup returns CDR1 SEHNR and CDR2 FQNEAQ (reference sequence). CDR3: CASSLPLGQGENEQFF. Here the CDR3 DNA reads TGTGCCAGCAGCTTACCCTTGGGACAGGGAGAAAATGAGCAGTTCTTC.

The chain uses TRBV9 and TRBJ2-7, with 10 bases lining up with TRBD2. CDR1 and CDR2 (germline): SGDLS, YYNGEE. V shed 0 bases, J shed 3 bases, and the junction held 6 bases outside the gene matches. This CDR3 contains 16 residues. The CDR3 bases are TGTGCCAGCAGCGTAGCGGCTAGCGGGGGTTTCTACGAGCAGTACTTC. It specifies CASSVAASGGFYEQYF.

This clone was seen a single time. The chain combines TRBV18 with TRBJ2-5, with 7 positions matching TRBD2. V gave up 2 bases and J gave up 4 bases; unmatched junction bases: 7. Germline CDR1 and CDR2: KGHSH and LQKENI. The CDR3 has 15 residues. In DNA, the CDR3 is TGTGCCAGCTCACCAACGAGCGGGATAGGAGAGACCCAGTACTTC. Translation: CASSPTSGIGETQYF. The variable domain in full, with the rest retrieved from reference TRBV18 and TRBJ2-5, is NAGVMQNPRHLVRRRGQEARLRCSPMKGHSHVYWYRQLPEEGLKFMVYLQKENIIDESGMPKERFSAEFPKEGPSILRIQQVVRGDSAAYFCASSPTSGIGETQYFGPGTRLLVL.

In the case of this clone: Since the CDR3 does not end with the conserved phenylalanine or tryptophan, this likely comes from a read error. Because the CDR3's place on the DNA is in doubt, the DNA is left out and the CDR3 is given as listed by TCRdb. CDR3: CASSYDREPPPL. This sequence joins TRBV7-9 and TRBJ2-3; the table assigns TRBD1, which was not confirmed against the DNA. In germline, CDR1 is SEHNR, CDR2 FQNEAQ (reference sequence). The CDR3 comprises 12 residues, both ends counted.

The genes are TRBV27 and TRBJ2-1, with TRBD1 identical over 9 bases. Germline V gene lookup returns CDR1 MNHEY and CDR2 SMNVEV (reference sequence). The CDR3 length is 15 residues. V trimming: 5 bases; J trimming: 5 bases; junction bases outside the gene matches: 7. This CDR3 is CASSLGQGVHNEQFF. CDR3 sequence (DNA): TGTGCCAGCAGTCTGGGACAGGGTGTCCACAATGAGCAGTTCTTC.

V usage is TRBV27 and J usage is TRBJ1-2; maybe TRBD1 (5 bases). Per germline, CDR1 MNHEY and CDR2 SMNVEV (reference sequence). CDR3 length: 14 residues. The CDR3 DNA is TGTCAACAGGAGGGGAAACAACTAAACTATGGCTACACCTTC. The encoded protein is CQQEGKQLNYGYTF.

DNA for the CDR3: TGTGCCAGCAATACGAGACTAGCGGGCCTCCTTCAAGAGACCCAGTACTTC. As protein: CASNTRLAGLLQETQYF. This chain joins TRBV28 and TRBJ2-5, with 10 bases matching TRBD2. From germline, CDR1 is MDHEN and CDR2 SYDVKM. CDR3 length: 17 residues. V shed 7 bases and J 2 bases; nucleotides not matched to a gene: 13.

The rearrangement links TRBV4-3 to TRBJ2-1, with 13 bases matching TRBD2. The CDR3 is made up of 18 amino acids. The J segment lost 0 bases and the V segment lost 4 bases, leaving 6 bases of the junction unmatched. Germline V gene data show CDR1 as LGHNA and CDR2 as YSLEER. CDR3: CASSRYWTSGSSYNEQFF. CDR3 DNA sequence: TGCGCCAGCAGCCGTTACTGGACTAGCGGGAGCTCCTACAATGAGCAGTTCTTC.

The V call is TRBV27, the J call TRBJ2-1; D is possibly TRBD2 (6 bases). This CDR3 is 15 amino acids long. The V end was cut by 5 bases, the J end by 7 bases, with 18 bases between. Germline lookup yields CDR1 MNHEY and CDR2 SMNVEV (reference sequence). The CDR3 here is CASSPGTGTVNEQFF. The CDR3 DNA reads TGTGCCAGCAGTCCCGGGACTGGGACGGTAAATGAGCAGTTCTTC.

This rearrangement joins TRBV10-3 to TRBJ2-5; tentatively, D is TRBD2 (7 bases). CDR1 and CDR2 (germline): ENHRY, SYGVKD. Trimming removed 8 bases at V and 5 bases at J, with 15 bases between. The CDR3 totals 13 residues. The CDR3 DNA reads as TGTGCCATCGGGGAGGGGGTGAAGGAGACCCAGTACTTC. Protein: CAIGEGVKETQYF.

The chain links TRBV28 to TRBJ2-7; 7 bases match TRBD1. The germline gives CDR1 MDHEN, CDR2 SYDVKM. This CDR3 region has 16 residues. V shed 5 bases and J 0 bases; nucleotides not matched to a gene: 10. The CDR3 sequence is CASSPPRGRTSYEQYF. The CDR3 nucleotides read TGTGCCAGCAGTCCCCCTAGGGGGCGAACCTCCTACGAGCAGTACTTC.

The chain combines TRBV27 with TRBJ1-5, with 9 bases matching TRBD1. J lost 3 bases, V lost 6 bases, and 6 bases had no gene match. The germline gives CDR1 MNHEY, CDR2 SMNVEV (reference sequence). The length of the CDR3 is 15 residues. Here the CDR3 DNA reads TGTGCCAGCAGACGGACAGGGGTTATCAATCAGCCCCAGCATTTT. This gives the protein CASRRTGVINQPQHF.

V gene TRBV5-6 combines with J gene TRBJ1-5; 10 bases are a match to TRBD1. The CDR3 spans 15 residues. Germline CDR1 is SGHDT and CDR2 is YYEEEE. After removal of 3 bases from V and 5 bases from J, the junction contained 5 bases not matched to a gene. CDR3: CASSYGGQGYQPQHF. As DNA, the CDR3 is TGTGCCAGCAGCTATGGGGGACAGGGGTATCAGCCCCAGCATTTT. Looking up the rest from reference TRBV5-6 and TRBJ1-5 gives the full variable domain: DAGVTQSPTHLIKTRGQQVTLRCSPKSGHDTVSWYQQALGQGPQFIFQYYEEEERQRGNFPDRFSGHQFPNYSSELNVNALLLGDSALYLCASSYGGQGYQPQHFGDGTRLSIL.

This chain uses TRBV19 with TRBJ2-1; 10 bases are a match to TRBD2. CDR1 LNHDA and CDR2 SQIVND come from the germline V gene (reference sequence). The trim removed 8 bases at V and 6 bases at J, leaving 4 bases unmatched. There are 13 residues in the CDR3. Here the CDR3 DNA reads TGTGCCAGTGAGCGGGGGGGCTTCAATGAGCAGTTCTTC. It specifies CASERGGFNEQFF.

The chain is built from TRBV19 and TRBJ1-2, with 9 bases matching TRBD1. The CDR3 has 15 amino acids. Losses at the gene ends were 4 bases for V and 8 bases for J; bases not matched to a gene: 11. CDR1 is LNHDA and CDR2 is SQIVND in the germline V gene (reference sequence). CDR3 in DNA: TGTGCCAGTAGTAAGGGACAGGGCTTTATTTACGGCTACACCTTC. Its translation: CASSKGQGFIYGYTF.

The V and J genes are TRBV7-2 and TRBJ2-2; no clear D. Germline CDR1 reads SGHTA; CDR2 reads FQGNSA. Trimming took off 3 bases at V and 8 bases at J, with 13 bases between the two ends. There are 14 residues in the CDR3. CDR3 amino acids: CASSFSTPRGELFF. The CDR3 DNA sequence: TGTGCCAGCAGCTTTTCGACCCCTAGGGGGGAGCTGTTTTTT.